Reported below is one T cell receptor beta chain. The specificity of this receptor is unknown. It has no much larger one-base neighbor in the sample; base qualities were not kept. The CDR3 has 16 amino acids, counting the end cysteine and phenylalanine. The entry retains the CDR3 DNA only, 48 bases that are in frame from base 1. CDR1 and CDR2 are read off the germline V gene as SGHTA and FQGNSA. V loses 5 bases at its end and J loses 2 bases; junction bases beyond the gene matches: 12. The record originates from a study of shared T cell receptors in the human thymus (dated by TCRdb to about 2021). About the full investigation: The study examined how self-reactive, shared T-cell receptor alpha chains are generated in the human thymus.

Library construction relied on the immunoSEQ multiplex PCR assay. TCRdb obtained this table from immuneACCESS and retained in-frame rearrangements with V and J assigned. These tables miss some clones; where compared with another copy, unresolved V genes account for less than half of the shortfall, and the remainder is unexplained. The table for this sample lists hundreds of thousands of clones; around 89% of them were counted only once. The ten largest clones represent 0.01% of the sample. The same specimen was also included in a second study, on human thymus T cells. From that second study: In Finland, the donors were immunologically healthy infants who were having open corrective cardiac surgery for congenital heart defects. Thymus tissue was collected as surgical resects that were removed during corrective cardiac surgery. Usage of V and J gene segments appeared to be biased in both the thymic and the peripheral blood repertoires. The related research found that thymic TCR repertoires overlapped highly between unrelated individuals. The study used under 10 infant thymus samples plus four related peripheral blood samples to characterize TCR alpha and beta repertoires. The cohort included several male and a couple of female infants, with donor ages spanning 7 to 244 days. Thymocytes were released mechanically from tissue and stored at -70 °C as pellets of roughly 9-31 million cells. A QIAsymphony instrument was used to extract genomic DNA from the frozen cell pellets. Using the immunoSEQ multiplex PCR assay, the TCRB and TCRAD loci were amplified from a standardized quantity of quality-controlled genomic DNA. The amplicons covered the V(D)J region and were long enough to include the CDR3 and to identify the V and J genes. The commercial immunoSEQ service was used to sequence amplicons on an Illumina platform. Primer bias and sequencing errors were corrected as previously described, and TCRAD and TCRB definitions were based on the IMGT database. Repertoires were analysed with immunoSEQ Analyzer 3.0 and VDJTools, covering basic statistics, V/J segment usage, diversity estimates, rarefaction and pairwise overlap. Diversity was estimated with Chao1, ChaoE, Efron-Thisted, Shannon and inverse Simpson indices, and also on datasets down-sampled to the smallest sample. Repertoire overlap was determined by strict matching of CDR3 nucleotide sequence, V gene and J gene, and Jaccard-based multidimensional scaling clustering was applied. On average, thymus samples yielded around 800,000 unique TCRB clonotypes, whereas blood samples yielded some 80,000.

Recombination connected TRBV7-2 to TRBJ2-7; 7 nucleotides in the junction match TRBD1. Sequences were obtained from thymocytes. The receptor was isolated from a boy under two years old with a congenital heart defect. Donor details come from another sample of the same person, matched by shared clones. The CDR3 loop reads CASSATRQGTAYEQYF. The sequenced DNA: TGTGCCAGCAGCGCCACCAGACAGGGTACGGCCTACGAGCAGTACTTC.